One sample yielded the 31 T cell receptor beta chains listed below, sequenced in a study of cytomegalovirus exposure and HLA in healthy donors. Both 60 Vbeta primers and 13 Jbeta primers went into the PCR. The table came from immunoSEQ multiplex PCR; TCRdb's copy has only in-frame clones and leaves some out. The repertoire holds 130,000 to 150,000 clones, with 60% to 85% as singletons. Sequencing was performed on PBMCs. These receptor sequences come from a male donor in good health and CMV-seronegative.

This clone has only a few counts. The genes are TRBV5-1 and TRBJ2-1, with 9 bases identical to TRBD2. Germline V gives CDR1 SGHRS, CDR2 YFSETQ. Trimming cost V 1 base and J 6 bases; bases outside gene matches: 5. This CDR3 is 15 amino acids long. CDR3 bases: TGCGCCAGCAGCTTGAGGGCGGGAGGGGGCAATGAGCAGTTCTTC. Amino acids: CASSLRAGGGNEQFF.

The rearrangement uses TRBV19 and TRBJ2-7, with a possible D match to TRBD2 (5 bases). The CDR3 has 14 residues. CDR1 and CDR2 from the germline V gene are LNHDA and SQIVND (reference sequence). Trimming took off 3 bases at V and 1 base at J, with 10 bases between the two ends. CDR3 sequence: CASSIDGESYEQYF. The CDR3 bases are TGTGCCAGTAGTATCGACGGGGAATCCTACGAGCAGTACTTC. The complete variable domain, with remaining parts taken from reference TRBV19 and TRBJ2-7, reads DGGITQSPKYLFRKEGQNVTLSCEQNLNHDAMYWYRQDPGQGLRLIYYSQIVNDFQKGDIAEGYSVSREKKESFPLTVTSAQKNPTAFYLCASSIDGESYEQYFGPGTRLTVT.

The gene calls are TRBV5-4 and TRBJ2-3; the D gene is possibly TRBD1 (6 bases). Germline V CDR1 and CDR2: SGHNT, YYREEE (reference sequence). CDR3 length: 12 amino acids. V lost 4 bases to trimming and J lost 6 bases, with 9 bases between them. For the CDR3, the DNA is TGTGCCAGCAGCCCAGGGGCTGATACGCAGTATTTT. Translated, it gives CASSPGADTQYF.

The genes are TRBV27 and TRBJ1-5, with 9 bases identical to TRBD1. The germline V gene has CDR1 MNHEY and CDR2 SMNVEV (reference sequence). The CDR3 extends over 15 amino acids. Trimming took 7 bases from V and 4 from J; bases not matched to a gene: 8. This CDR3 is CASTSSGTGNQPQHF. The CDR3 nucleotides are TGTGCCAGCACCTCGTCCGGGACAGGGAATCAGCCCCAGCATTTT.

The J gene is TRBJ1-3, the V gene TRBV10-3; 7 bases match TRBD1. CDR3 length: 17 amino acids. CDR1 is ENHRY and CDR2 is SYGVKD in the germline V gene. The V and J ends lost 4 bases and 0 bases, in that order; junction bases with no gene match: 9. The CDR3 coding sequence is TGTGCCATCAGTGGACCGGGACAGAGGTTCTCTGGAAACACCATATATTTT. This gives the protein CAISGPGQRFSGNTIYF.

This clone was counted only a few times. The V and J genes are TRBV5-1 and TRBJ2-3; no definite D call. Germline CDR1 SGHRS, CDR2 YFSETQ. The length of the CDR3 is 12 residues. The V end was cut by 4 bases, the J end by 3 bases, with 6 bases between. Here the CDR3 DNA reads TGCGCCAGCAGCGGGCCTACAGATACGCAGTATTTT. This gives the protein CASSGPTDTQYF.

This rearrangement joins TRBV5-1 to TRBJ2-7; 9 nucleotides align to TRBD1. The CDR3 spans 14 residues. V lost 4 bases and J lost 9; bases outside the gene matches: 11. From germline, CDR1 is SGHRS and CDR2 YFSETQ. CDR3 nucleotide sequence: TGCGCCAGCAGCCCTGCCCTGACAGGGGGAGCGCAGTACTTC. It encodes CASSPALTGGAQYF. The whole variable domain, filled in from reference TRBV5-1 and TRBJ2-7, reads KAGVTQTPRYLIKTRGQQVTLSCSPISGHRSVSWYQQTPGQGLQFLFEYFSETQRNKGNFPGRFSGRQFSNSRSEMNVSTLELGDSALYLCASSPALTGGAQYFGPGTRLTVT.

The CDR3 spells CASSSQGAGNTIYF. CDR3 in DNA: TGCGCCAGCAGCTCACAGGGGGCCGGAAACACCATATATTTT. The chain couples TRBV5-1 to TRBJ1-3, with TRBD1 matching over 9 bases. Germline V gives CDR1 SGHRS, CDR2 YFSETQ. J lost 4 bases, V lost 3 bases, and 2 bases had no gene match. There are 14 residues in the CDR3.

This clone came up once. This chain links TRBV7-8 with TRBJ1-3; D perhaps matches TRBD1 (5 bases). The CDR3 runs to 15 residues. Germline lookup yields CDR1 SGHVS and CDR2 FQNEAQ. The V and J ends lost 1 base and 0 bases respectively, with 7 bases between them. CDR3 residues: CASSLETASGNTIYF. The CDR3 coding sequence is TGTGCCAGCAGCTTAGAGACAGCCTCTGGAAACACCATATATTTT.

The V gene is TRBV29-1, the J gene TRBJ2-7, with 12 bases lining up with TRBD1. Germline V gives CDR1 SQVTM, CDR2 ANQGSEA. The J segment lost 6 bases and the V segment lost 1 base, leaving 7 bases of the junction unmatched. This CDR3 has 15 amino acids. CDR3 region: CSVEGPGQGAFEQYF. CDR3 DNA: TGCAGCGTTGAAGGCCCGGGACAGGGGGCGTTCGAGCAGTACTTC.

V usage is TRBV5-4 and J usage is TRBJ2-7; 7 bases map to TRBD2. The germline gives CDR1 SGHNT, CDR2 YYREEE (reference sequence). The V segment lost 4 bases and the J segment 1 base; nucleotides outside the gene matches: 8. The CDR3 covers 15 residues. This chain's CDR3 is CASSPRGGGSYEQYF. The CDR3, as DNA: TGTGCCAGCAGCCCCCGCGGGGGAGGGTCCTACGAGCAGTACTTC. The whole variable domain, remainder taken from reference TRBV5-4 and TRBJ2-7, is ETGVTQSPTHLIKTRGQQVTLRCSSQSGHNTVSWYQQALGQGPQFIFQYYREEENGRGNFPPRFSGLQFPNYSSELNVNALELDDSALYLCASSPRGGGSYEQYFGPGTRLTVT.

V and J are TRBV4-3 and TRBJ1-2; a weak D match, TRBD1 (5 bases). Germline lookup yields CDR1 LGHNA and CDR2 YSLEER. CDR3 size: 15 residues. The ends were cut back, 3 bases at V and 7 bases at J, with 18 bases in the middle. The CDR3 spells CASSQDIGQNAGYTF. The CDR3 DNA reads as TGCGCCAGCAGCCAGGACATCGGTCAAAACGCTGGCTACACCTTC.

The CDR3 region has the DNA TGTGCCAGCGCCGGCGGGGGGGGACGAAATACCTATGGCTACACCTTC. Protein product: CASAGGGGRNTYGYTF. The chain combines TRBV7-2 with TRBJ1-2, with D possibly matching TRBD1 (5 bases). Per germline, CDR1 SGHTA and CDR2 FQGNSA. The V end lost 8 bases, the J end lost 4 bases, and 23 bases lay between the germline ends. The CDR3 extends over 16 amino acids.

The genes are TRBV30 and TRBJ1-6; possibly TRBD1 for D (5 bases). In germline, CDR1 is GTSNPN, CDR2 SVGIG (reference sequence). This CDR3 is 14 amino acids long. Trimming took 5 bases from V and 8 from J, leaving 16 bases between them. The CDR3 bases are TGTGCCTGGGACATGACAGTATGGGATTCACCCCTCCACTTT. Encoded protein: CAWDMTVWDSPLHF.

The chain recombines TRBV4-1 with TRBJ2-1; tentative D call: TRBD2 (6 bases). The CDR3 has 12 residues. Per germline, CDR1 MGHRA and CDR2 YSYEKL. Trimming pared 3 bases from V and 9 bases from J, leaving 9 bases between. As DNA, the CDR3 is TGCGCCAGCAGCCACAGCGGGCGTGAGCAGTTCTTC. Translated: CASSHSGREQFF.

The rearrangement joins TRBV27 to TRBJ1-2; 10 nucleotides line up with TRBD1. J gave up 7 bases and V 7 bases, and 3 bases lay outside the gene matches. The germline CDR1 and CDR2 sequences are MNHEY and SMNVEV (reference sequence). This CDR3 contains 12 residues. The CDR3 DNA reads TGTGCCAGCAAGACAGGGGGCGGTGGCTACACCTTC. Translating it yields CASKTGGGGYTF.

The chain uses TRBV7-9 and TRBJ2-1; D is perhaps TRBD2 (5 bases). The V gene's germline CDR1 is SEHNR and CDR2 FQNEAQ (reference sequence). Trimming pared 11 bases from V and 6 bases from J, leaving 14 bases between. The CDR3 is 12 residues long. CDR3 sequence (DNA): TGTGCCCCCAGCTCTAGCACCAATGAGCAGTTCTTC. Residues: CAPSSSTNEQFF.

This clone was detected a few times. The chain carries TRBV5-4 and TRBJ2-2, with 7 nucleotides matching TRBD1. The CDR3 has 16 residues. J lost 0 bases, V lost 4 bases, and 6 bases had no gene match. CDR1 and CDR2 from the germline V gene are SGHNT and YYREEE (reference sequence). This chain's CDR3 is CASSEVQGANTGELFF. The CDR3 nucleotides read TGTGCCAGCAGCGAGGTGCAGGGGGCGAACACCGGGGAGCTGTTTTTT.

The sample holds one count of this clone. V gene TRBV4-3 combines with J gene TRBJ1-2; TRBD1 might be the D (5 bases). In germline, CDR1 is LGHNA, CDR2 YSLEER. V lost 1 base to trimming and J lost 6 bases, with 18 bases between them. There are 16 residues in the CDR3. Here the CDR3 DNA reads TGCGCCAGCAGCCAAGTTAGGAGGGGACTAAAACATGGCTACACCTTC. This codes for CASSQVRRGLKHGYTF.

This clone was seen a few times. This chain uses TRBV9 with TRBJ1-1; no clear D. The CDR3 runs 19 residues. The ends were cut back, 0 bases at V and 0 bases at J, with 21 bases in the middle. Germline lookup yields CDR1 SGDLS and CDR2 YYNGEE. This CDR3 reads CASSVGIATARAMNTEAFF. The CDR3 DNA reads as TGTGCCAGCAGCGTAGGCATCGCTACGGCGAGGGCTATGAACACTGAAGCTTTCTTT. Using reference TRBV9 and TRBJ1-1 for the parts outside the CDR3, the full variable domain is DSGVTQTPKHLITATGQRVTLRCSPRSGDLSVYWYQQSLDQGLQFLIQYYNGEERAKGNILERFSAQQFPDLHSELNLSSLELGDSALYFCASSVGIATARAMNTEAFFGQGTRLTVV.

The V gene is TRBV19, the J gene TRBJ2-3; D is unresolved. The CDR3 is 14 residues long. The V end lost 7 bases, the J end lost 7 bases, and 18 bases lay between the germline ends. CDR1 is LNHDA and CDR2 is SQIVND in the germline V gene (reference sequence). CDR3 DNA: TGTGCCAGTACCCCCCAGGATTTACTTTATACGCAGTATTTT. Encoded protein: CASTPQDLLYTQYF.

This clone appeared once. The chain combines TRBV5-6 with TRBJ2-3; a possible D gene is TRBD2 (5 bases). The germline V gene has CDR1 SGHDT and CDR2 YYEEEE. The CDR3 extends over 14 amino acids. V was clipped by 2 bases and J by 4 bases, with 11 bases between them. The CDR3 nucleotides read TGTGCCAGCAGCTTTCGGGGAATCGCAGATACGCAGTATTTT. Its protein product is CASSFRGIADTQYF.

CDR3 residues: CASSVGLAGYNEQFF. For the CDR3, the DNA is TGTGCCAGCAGTGTGGGACTAGCGGGTTACAATGAGCAGTTCTTC. The gene calls are TRBV28 and TRBJ2-1; 12 bases align to TRBD2. V shed 5 bases and J 4 bases; nucleotides not matched to a gene: 3. There are 15 residues in the CDR3. Germline V gene sequence: CDR1 MDHEN, CDR2 SYDVKM.

The rearrangement uses TRBV30 and TRBJ2-4, with 9 positions matching TRBD2. With 5 bases clipped from V and 7 bases from J, the junction kept 9 bases outside the gene matches. The CDR3 contains 14 residues. Germline values: CDR1 GTSNPN, CDR2 SVGIG (reference sequence). CDR3 nucleotides: TGTGCCTGGTGCCCCGACAGCGGGGGGAACATTCAGTACTTC. This encodes CAWCPDSGGNIQYF.

The V and J genes are TRBV6-5 and TRBJ2-7; D is possibly TRBD1 (5 bases). V was pared by 0 bases and J by 6 bases, with 9 bases between. The CDR3 is made up of 13 amino acids. Germline CDR1 and CDR2: MNHEY and SVGAGI. CDR3 DNA sequence: TGTGCCAGCAGTTACTCGATTCAGGGCGAGCAGTACTTC. It translates to CASSYSIQGEQYF.

This chain connects TRBV30 to TRBJ1-4, with D possibly matching TRBD1 (5 bases). The germline V gene has CDR1 GTSNPN and CDR2 SVGIG (reference sequence). The CDR3 is 15 amino acids. The germline V and J ends were trimmed by 2 bases and 6 bases, with 16 bases remaining between them. The CDR3 sequence is CAWSTREGFYEKLFF. CDR3 nucleotides: TGTGCCTGGAGTACCAGGGAAGGCTTTTATGAAAAACTGTTTTTT. The entire variable domain, with the rest obtained from reference TRBV30 and TRBJ1-4, is as follows: SQTIHQWPATLVQPVGSPLSLECTVEGTSNPNLYWYRQAAGRGLQLLFYSVGIGQISSEVPQNLSASRPQDRQFILSSKKLLLSDSGFYLCAWSTREGFYEKLFFGSGTQLSVL.

The rearrangement uses TRBV7-9 and TRBJ1-5, with D possibly matching TRBD1 (6 bases). The CDR3 spans 16 residues. Germline values: CDR1 SEHNR, CDR2 FQNEAQ (reference sequence). The ends were cut back, 5 bases at V and 1 base at J, with 15 bases in the middle. CDR3 sequence: CASSPGGGKSNQPQHF. The DNA of the CDR3 is TGTGCCAGCAGCCCTGGGGGGGGCAAGAGCAATCAGCCCCAGCATTTT.

This chain uses TRBV5-1 with TRBJ2-1; D uncertain. V lost 0 bases, J lost 1 base, and 8 bases lay in between. Germline CDR1 reads SGHRS; CDR2 reads YFSETQ. CDR3 size: 15 residues. The CDR3 region has the DNA TGCGCCAGCAGCTTGGAACTGGTATCCTACAATGAGCAGTTCTTC. Protein product: CASSLELVSYNEQFF. Together with reference TRBV5-1 and TRBJ2-1, the CDR3 gives the full variable domain: KAGVTQTPRYLIKTRGQQVTLSCSPISGHRSVSWYQQTPGQGLQFLFEYFSETQRNKGNFPGRFSGRQFSNSRSEMNVSTLELGDSALYLCASSLELVSYNEQFFGPGTRLTVL.

The chain combines TRBV18 with TRBJ1-1; TRBD1 aligns across 7 bases. Trimming removed 1 base from V and 2 bases from J; junction bases left unmatched: 7. From germline, CDR1 is KGHSH and CDR2 LQKENI. This CDR3 is built from 16 residues. The CDR3 loop reads CASSPLATGLNTEAFF. In DNA, the CDR3 is TGTGCCAGCTCACCACTTGCGACAGGGTTAAACACTGAAGCTTTCTTT.

The V call is TRBV7-2, the J call TRBJ1-1; D remains ambiguous. Deletions cut 1 base from V and 0 bases from J, with 6 bases between. CDR3 length equals 14 residues. In germline, CDR1 is SGHTA, CDR2 FQGNSA. This CDR3 reads CASSLGGVNTEAFF. In DNA form, the CDR3 reads TGTGCCAGCAGCTTAGGGGGAGTGAACACTGAAGCTTTCTTT. The variable domain in full, with the rest retrieved from reference TRBV7-2 and TRBJ1-1, is GAGVSQSPSNKVTEKGKDVELRCDPISGHTALYWYRQSLGQGLEFLIYFQGNSAPDKSGLPSDRFSAERTGGSVSTLTIQRTQQEDSAVYLCASSLGGVNTEAFFGQGTRLTVV.

The chain links TRBV7-2 to TRBJ2-5; 9 bases line up with TRBD2. Germline CDR1 SGHTA, CDR2 FQGNSA. The CDR3 is 15 amino acids. V lost 2 bases and J lost 1; bases outside the gene matches: 2. CDR3 nucleotide sequence: TGTGCCAGCAGCTTACTAGCGGGGATCCAAGAGACCCAGTACTTC. Amino acid sequence: CASSLLAGIQETQYF.